The clone carrying this T cell receptor (beta chain) was seen once. Its antigen remains unknown. Method: immunoSEQ multiplex PCR; TCRdb's copy keeps in-frame clones and lacks some. The sample shows fewer than 3 million clones, roughly 90% of them seen only once. This sample was taken from a study of shared clonotypes between healthy human individuals. Study findings and constraints: Clonotype sharing among the donors was expected to vary with sequencing depth.

There are 14 residues in the CDR3. V was trimmed by 3 bases and J by 4 bases, leaving 12 bases between them. Germline V gene data show CDR1 as SGHDT and CDR2 as YYEEEE. The sequence was obtained from a man younger than 35 in good health. Some clones in this sample may be carry-over from other donors' samples. What was sequenced was naive CD4+ T cells from PBMCs. Noted subset: CD45RA+ positively selected. The V gene is TRBV5-6, the J gene TRBJ2-3; possibly TRBD2 for D (6 bases). The CDR3 region has the DNA TGTGCCAGCAGCTGGAGGGTCGGCTCAGATACGCAGTATTTT. Amino acids: CASSWRVGSDTQYF.